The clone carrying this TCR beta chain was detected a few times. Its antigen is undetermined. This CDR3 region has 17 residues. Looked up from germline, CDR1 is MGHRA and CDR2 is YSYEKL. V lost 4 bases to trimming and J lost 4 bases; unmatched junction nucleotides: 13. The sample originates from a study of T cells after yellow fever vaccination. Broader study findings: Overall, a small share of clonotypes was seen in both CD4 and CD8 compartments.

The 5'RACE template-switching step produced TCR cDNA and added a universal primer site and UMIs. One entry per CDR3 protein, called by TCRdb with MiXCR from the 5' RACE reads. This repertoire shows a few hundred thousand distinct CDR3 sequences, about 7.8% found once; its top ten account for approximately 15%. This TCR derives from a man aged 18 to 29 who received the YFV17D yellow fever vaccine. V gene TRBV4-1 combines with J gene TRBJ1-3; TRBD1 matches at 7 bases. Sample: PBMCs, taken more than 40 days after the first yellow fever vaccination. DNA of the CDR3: TGCGCCAGCAGCCCCTCCGGACAGGCAGTTCGAGGAAACACCATATATTTT. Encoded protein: CASSPSGQAVRGNTIYF.